This T cell receptor (beta chain) was profiled in a study of blood T cells in healthy people across ages. General study findings and limits: Relative to aged donors, long-lived donors carried more naive CD4+ cells and displayed higher diversity.

V lost 5 bases and J 6 bases, leaving 23 bases between the germline ends. The CDR3 covers 16 residues. Germline CDR1 reads MDHEN; CDR2 reads SYDVKM. Details on this clonotype: Its matching antigen is unknown.

Using a J-beta primer mix together with a sample-barcoded 5' primer, a second PCR was run for roughly 7 to 12 cycles. TCRdb re-called the 5' RACE reads through MiXCR, storing one row per CDR3 protein. This table holds about 1,500,000 distinct CDR3 sequences, approximately 30% found once. J is TRBJ2-7 and V is TRBV28, with a weak D call TRBD2 (6 bases). This TCR derives from a woman aged 25 to 39 in good health. Sequencing input: blood. CDR3 in amino acids: CASSINPGVGAAEQYF. The CDR3 nucleotides read TGTGCCAGCAGTATAAACCCGGGAGTTGGGGCTGCCGAGCAGTACTTC.